This is a list of T cell receptor beta chains from one sample in a study of blood T cell repertoires in COVID-19. Assay: immunoSEQ multiplex PCR; the TCRdb copy retains only in-frame clones and omits some. This sample has hundreds of thousands of clones, with 75% to 90% found just once. Sequencing input: PBMCs or T cells enriched from blood (not recorded which). The receptor source for this set is a woman aged 18-35 years who had recovered from COVID-19. Both conserved end residues are part of each CDR3. The order of the fields is V gene, CDR3 protein.

v_gene: TRBV6-5; CDR3aa: CASQRGLGETQYF
v_gene: TRBV2; CDR3aa: CASSDIGTASYEQYF
v_gene: TRBV25-1; CDR3aa: CASSEFRTGGPTEAFF
v_gene: TRBV19; CDR3aa: CASTARGPGANVLTF
v_gene: TRBV3-1/TRBV3-2; CDR3aa: CASSPDWDSLTDTQYF
v_gene: TRBV20-1; CDR3aa: CSARDSGTGYF
v_gene: TRBV2; CDR3aa: CASSPGPRGSPLHF
v_gene: TRBV19; CDR3aa: CASSIEGTSGGTAYNEQFF
v_gene: TRBV5-6; CDR3aa: CASSLYPGTWEGYTF
v_gene: TRBV5-1; CDR3aa: CASSLSPIREDTQYF
v_gene: TRBV6-1; CDR3aa: CASSEDAGGPGYNEQFF
v_gene: TRBV30; CDR3aa: CAWSGPGPQHF
v_gene: TRBV13; CDR3aa: CASSLAEDNTEAFF
v_gene: TRBV7-5; CDR3aa: CARSFQSGTIQLSGNQPQHF
v_gene: TRBV4-2; CDR3aa: CASSQDQGTYGYTF
v_gene: TRBV19; CDR3aa: CASSIGTGYEQYF
v_gene: TRBV9; CDR3aa: CASSGGDPPLAVNTQYF
v_gene: TRBV11-1; CDR3aa: CASRSGFYNEQFF
v_gene: TRBV5-1; CDR3aa: CASSFREPNTEAFF
v_gene: TRBV28; CDR3aa: CASSLTGQLLEAFF
v_gene: TRBV7-9; CDR3aa: CAAGGTLSTNEKLFF
v_gene: TRBV7-9; CDR3aa: CASSKQGMGEAFF
v_gene: TRBV29-1; CDR3aa: CSVEDQGQQNQPQHF
v_gene: TRBV5-1; CDR3aa: CASSLAGDTHQPQHF
v_gene: TRBV7-3; CDR3aa: CASSPLGTSNTGELFF
v_gene: TRBV30; CDR3aa: CAWPGQGGTEAFF
v_gene: TRBV3-1/TRBV3-2; CDR3aa: CASSQGRGGMNTEAFF
v_gene: TRBV5-1; CDR3aa: CASSFRDSFTDTQYF
v_gene: TRBV9; CDR3aa: CASSVDSGTGNTGELFF
v_gene: TRBV12-3/TRBV12-4; CDR3aa: CASTLPTLDGYTF
v_gene: TRBV10-3; CDR3aa: CAISDSQQGAHYGYTF
v_gene: TRBV4-1; CDR3aa: CASSQFSGTRGGELFF
v_gene: TRBV7-3; CDR3aa: CASSAGKNFLRDEQFF
v_gene: TRBV29-1; CDR3aa: CSVYTGGTDTQYF
v_gene: TRBV5-1; CDR3aa: CASSLAGRGERGYTF
v_gene: TRBV18; CDR3aa: CASSGQSGENTEAFF
v_gene: TRBV7-8; CDR3aa: CASNPIGTGFMNTEAFF
v_gene: TRBV2; CDR3aa: CAIIPSGRGGTDTQYF
v_gene: TRBV3-1/TRBV3-2; CDR3aa: CASSLAGGRVRETQYF
v_gene: TRBV18; CDR3aa: CASSGTGAQPQHF
v_gene: TRBV28; CDR3aa: CASSEWAAGDRGSDTQYF
v_gene: TRBV5-5; CDR3aa: CASSALGSNEKLFF
v_gene: TRBV5-1; CDR3aa: CASSAAGGSYNEQFF
v_gene: TRBV7-9; CDR3aa: CASSLLTSGNNEQFF
v_gene: TRBV6-4; CDR3aa: CASSTGVDQPQHF
v_gene: TRBV19; CDR3aa: CASSIRTGIYEQYF
v_gene: TRBV5-4; CDR3aa: CASTPSDSYEQYF
v_gene: TRBV3-1/TRBV3-2; CDR3aa: CASSLGLGGKGSPLHF
v_gene: TRBV5-1; CDR3aa: CASSELAGGPYNEQFF
v_gene: TRBV27; CDR3aa: CASSTQTGGGGYTF
v_gene: TRBV28; CDR3aa: CASSPVELFYNEQFF
v_gene: TRBV21-1; CDR3aa: CASSKMGQGLSGANVLTF
v_gene: TRBV5-1; CDR3aa: CASSLWDRSYEQYF
v_gene: TRBV5-1; CDR3aa: CASSLSWTGGLTDTQYF
v_gene: TRBV24-1; CDR3aa: CATSDPGADTQYF